Below are 16 T cell receptor beta chains sequenced from a single sample in a study of T-cell reconstitution after alpha-beta-depleted transplantation in children. This sample's TCRbeta library carried unique molecular identifier barcodes. TCRdb reanalysed the PCR reads using MiXCR and keeps one entry per CDR3 protein. The top ten hold approximately 38% of the sample, which has tens of thousands of distinct CDR3 sequences, 40% to 65% seen once. The starting material was peripheral blood, obtained before TCRalphabeta/CD19-depleted stem cell transplant. These receptor sequences come from a boy less than two years old with SCID, due to receive a stem cell transplant.

At least ten counts were recorded for this clonotype. The chain carries TRBV6-5 and TRBJ2-1, with D perhaps assigned TRBD1 or TRBD2 (6 bases each). This CDR3 is built from 13 residues. Germline V gene sequence: CDR1 MNHEY, CDR2 SVGAGI. With 6 bases removed from V and 8 bases from J, the gap between germline ends came to 14 bases. The CDR3 bases are TGTGCCAGCAGGGTGGAGGGGGTCCATGAGCAGTTCTTC. This gives the protein CASRVEGVHEQFF.

This clonotype appeared many times. The rearrangement joins TRBV20-1 to TRBJ2-1, with D perhaps TRBD2 (6 bases). V dropped 0 bases and J dropped 10 bases, with 22 bases sitting between them. The CDR3 totals 16 residues. Looked up from germline, CDR1 is DFQATT and CDR2 is SNEGSKA (reference sequence). Here the CDR3 DNA reads TGCAGTGCTAGAGATGGAGGGCAGGCCGACCAAGGGGAGCAGTTCTTC. As protein: CSARDGGQADQGEQFF.

This chain uses TRBV24-1 with TRBJ2-3; D possibly uses TRBD1 or TRBD2 (5 bases each). Germline loops: CDR1 KGHDR, CDR2 SFDVKD. V was shortened by 10 bases and J by 3 bases, with 10 bases between the two germline ends. This CDR3 comprises 12 residues. DNA of the CDR3: TGTGCCACGGGGGAAAGAACAGATACGCAGTATTTT. Protein sequence: CATGERTDTQYF.

The chain has TRBV7-9 and TRBJ1-2; D possibly corresponds to TRBD1 (5 bases). Trimming left V 4 bases short and J 7 bases short, with 22 bases between. The germline gives CDR1 SEHNR, CDR2 FQNEAQ (reference sequence). The CDR3 has 16 amino acids. For the CDR3, the DNA is TGTGCCAGCAGCTCCTCAGGGCCCTCCGTTTTTTCTGGCTACACCTTC. Amino acid sequence: CASSSSGPSVFSGYTF.

In its sample, this clonotype was seen a few times. The chain uses TRBV28 and TRBJ2-7, with D perhaps assigned TRBD1 or TRBD2 (5 bases each). This CDR3 is built from 15 residues. The germline V and J ends were trimmed by 6 bases and 2 bases, with 17 bases remaining between them. Germline assignment: CDR1 MDHEN and CDR2 SYDVKM. The CDR3 here is CASRGDRTRPYEQYF. The CDR3, as DNA: TGTGCCAGCAGAGGGGACCGGACTCGACCCTACGAGCAGTACTTC.

The chain recombines TRBV20-1 with TRBJ2-2, with 14 bases fitting TRBD2. CDR1 and CDR2 from the germline V gene are DFQATT and SNEGSKA (reference sequence). V shed 6 bases and J 6 bases; nucleotides not matched to a gene: 9. This CDR3 spans 16 amino acids. CDR3: CSALRLAGGLPGELFF. The CDR3 nucleotides read TGCAGTGCCCTACGACTAGCGGGGGGGCTTCCCGGGGAGCTGTTTTTT.

This clonotype was counted a single time. The chain uses TRBV4-2 and TRBJ1-5; no clear D. Germline values: CDR1 LGHNA, CDR2 YNFKEQ. V was cut by 0 bases and J by 4 bases, with 10 bases left in between. This CDR3 region has 15 residues. As DNA, the CDR3 is TGTGCCAGCAGCCAAGAGGGAGGATCTAATCAGCCCCAGCATTTT. Amino acids: CASSQEGGSNQPQHF.

The rearrangement uses TRBV15 and TRBJ2-1; 7 positions match TRBD2. The CDR3 spans 16 residues. Germline trimming cut 0 bases from V and 3 bases from J; bases unmatched to any gene: 5. Germline CDR1 LNHNV, CDR2 YYDKDF (reference sequence). The CDR3 here is CATSRDSGGSYNEQFF. CDR3 nucleotide sequence: TGTGCCACCAGCAGAGATTCCGGGGGGAGCTACAATGAGCAGTTCTTC.

In its sample, this clonotype was seen a few times. This chain joins TRBV14 and TRBJ2-1; 12 nucleotides match TRBD2. Germline lookup yields CDR1 SGHDN and CDR2 FVKESK. Unmatched junction bases numbered 10, after V lost 3 bases and J lost 7 bases. The CDR3 sequence is 17 residues long. CDR3 DNA: TGTGCCAGCAGCCATGGGGGGAAAGGACTAGCGGGGAATGAGCAGTTCTTC. Its translation is CASSHGGKGLAGNEQFF. The complete variable domain, with remaining parts taken from reference TRBV14 and TRBJ2-1, reads EAGVTQFPSHSVIEKGQTVTLRCDPISGHDNLYWYRRVMGKEIKFLLHFVKESKQDESGMPNNRFLAERTGGTYSTLKVQPAELEDSGVYFCASSHGGKGLAGNEQFFGPGTRLTVL.

The chain carries TRBV20-1 and TRBJ2-7, with 8 nucleotides matching TRBD1. The CDR3 totals 14 residues. V shed 6 bases and J 4 bases; nucleotides not matched to a gene: 11. In germline, CDR1 is DFQATT, CDR2 SNEGSKA (reference sequence). CDR3 DNA sequence: TGCAGTGCCAACTCCGGACAGGGCCTTTACGAGCAGTACTTC. As protein: CSANSGQGLYEQYF.

The DNA of the CDR3 is TGTGCCAGCAGCTTTGGGGGGACAGGGATCAATCAGCCCCAGCATTTT. The encoded protein is CASSFGGTGINQPQHF. The chain recombines TRBV7-6 with TRBJ1-5, with 9 bases identical to TRBD1. Germline V gene sequence: CDR1 SGHVS, CDR2 FNYEAQ. The CDR3 extends over 16 amino acids. V gave up 3 bases and J gave up 3 bases; unmatched junction bases: 6. Complete variable domain (other parts from reference TRBV7-6 and TRBJ1-5): GAGVSQSPRYKVTKRGQDVALRCDPISGHVSLYWYRQALGQGPEFLTYFNYEAQQDKSGLPNDRFSAERPEGSISTLTIQRTEQRDSAMYRCASSFGGTGINQPQHFGDGTRLSIL.

This chain connects TRBV4-3 to TRBJ1-4; unclear D gene. This CDR3 contains 17 residues. V lost 1 base and J lost 0, with 12 bases in between. Germline CDR1 LGHNA, CDR2 YSLEER. The CDR3 loop reads CASSQAWEITTNEKLFF. The DNA of the CDR3 is TGCGCCAGCAGCCAAGCCTGGGAAATAACAACTAATGAAAAACTGTTTTTT.

This chain links TRBV20-1 with TRBJ2-7, with D perhaps matching TRBD1 (6 bases). CDR3 length: 14 amino acids. Trimming cost V 4 bases and J 6 bases, with 19 bases left between them. The germline CDR1 and CDR2 sequences are DFQATT and SNEGSKA (reference sequence). CDR3 amino acids: CSAMASQGIGEQYF. In DNA form, the CDR3 reads TGCAGTGCTATGGCTAGTCAGGGGATTGGCGAGCAGTACTTC.

This chain links TRBV5-4 with TRBJ2-5, with 14 bases that match TRBD2. Germline V gene sequence: CDR1 SGHNT, CDR2 YYREEE (reference sequence). The CDR3 extends over 17 amino acids. Losses at the gene ends were 4 bases for V and 0 bases for J; bases not matched to a gene: 5. The CDR3: CASSPGLAGVNQETQYF. In DNA, the CDR3 is TGTGCCAGCAGCCCGGGACTAGCGGGGGTAAACCAAGAGACCCAGTACTTC. Drawing the rest from reference TRBV5-4 and TRBJ2-5, the complete variable domain is ETGVTQSPTHLIKTRGQQVTLRCSSQSGHNTVSWYQQALGQGPQFIFQYYREEENGRGNFPPRFSGLQFPNYSSELNVNALELDDSALYLCASSPGLAGVNQETQYFGPGTRLLVL.

The chain is built from TRBV5-1 and TRBJ2-1, with 9 nucleotides matching TRBD2. Germline V gene data show CDR1 as SGHRS and CDR2 as YFSETQ. V gave up 4 bases and J gave up 1 base; unmatched junction bases: 9. This CDR3 region has 17 residues. CDR3 sequence reads: CASSTALAGQSYNEQFF. CDR3 DNA sequence: TGCGCCAGCAGCACGGCTCTAGCGGGGCAATCCTACAATGAGCAGTTCTTC.

The V gene is TRBV7-9, the J gene TRBJ2-1, with 8 bases lining up with TRBD1. The CDR3 covers 13 residues. The V and J ends lost 6 bases and 7 bases, in that order; junction bases with no gene match: 5. Germline lookup yields CDR1 SEHNR and CDR2 FQNEAQ (reference sequence). In nucleotides, the CDR3 is TGTGCCAGCAGACAGGGGGTCCTGAATGAGCAGTTCTTC. Translation: CASRQGVLNEQFF.